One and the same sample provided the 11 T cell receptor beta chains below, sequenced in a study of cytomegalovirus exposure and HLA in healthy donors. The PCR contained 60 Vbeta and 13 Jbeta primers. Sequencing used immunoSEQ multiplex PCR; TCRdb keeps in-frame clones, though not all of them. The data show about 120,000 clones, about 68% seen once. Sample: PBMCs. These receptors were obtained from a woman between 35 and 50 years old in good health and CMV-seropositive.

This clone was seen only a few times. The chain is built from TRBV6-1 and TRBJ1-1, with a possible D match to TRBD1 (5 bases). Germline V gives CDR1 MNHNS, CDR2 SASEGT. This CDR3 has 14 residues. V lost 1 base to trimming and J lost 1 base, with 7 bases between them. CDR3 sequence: CASSEGGGNTEAFF. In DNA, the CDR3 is TGTGCCAGCAGTGAAGGGGGCGGGAACACTGAAGCTTTCTTT.

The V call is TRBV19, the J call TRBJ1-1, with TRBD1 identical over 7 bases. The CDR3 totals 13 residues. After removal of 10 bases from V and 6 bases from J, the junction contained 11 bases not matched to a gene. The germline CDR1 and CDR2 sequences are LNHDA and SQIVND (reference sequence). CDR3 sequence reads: CATFDRVGPEAFF. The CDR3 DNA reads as TGTGCCACCTTCGACAGGGTTGGCCCTGAAGCTTTCTTT.

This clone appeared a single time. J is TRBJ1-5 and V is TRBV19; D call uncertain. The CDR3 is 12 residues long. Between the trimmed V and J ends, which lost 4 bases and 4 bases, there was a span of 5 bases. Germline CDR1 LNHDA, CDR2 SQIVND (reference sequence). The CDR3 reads CASSRGNQPQHF. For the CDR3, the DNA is TGTGCCAGTAGTAGAGGGAATCAGCCCCAGCATTTT.

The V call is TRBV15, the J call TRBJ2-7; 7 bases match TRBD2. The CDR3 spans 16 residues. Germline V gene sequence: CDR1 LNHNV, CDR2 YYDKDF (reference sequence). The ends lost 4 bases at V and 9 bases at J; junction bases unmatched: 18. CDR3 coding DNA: TGTGCCACCAGCATGGGGGGGGGAGCAACTAAAAACAGGCAGTACTTC. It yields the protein CATSMGGGATKNRQYF.

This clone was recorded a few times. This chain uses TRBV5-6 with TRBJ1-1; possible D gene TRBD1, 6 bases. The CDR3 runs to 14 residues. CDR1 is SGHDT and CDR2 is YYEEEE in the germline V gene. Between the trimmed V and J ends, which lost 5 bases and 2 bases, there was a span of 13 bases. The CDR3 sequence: CASRHDRRNTEAFF. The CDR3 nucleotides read TGTGCCAGCAGGCACGACAGGCGAAACACTGAAGCTTTCTTT.

CDR3 sequence (DNA): TGTGCCAGCAGTCTCTCTGGAAACACCATATATTTT. It codes for CASSLSGNTIYF. V usage is TRBV28 and J usage is TRBJ1-3; D remains ambiguous. The germline V gene has CDR1 MDHEN and CDR2 SYDVKM. The CDR3 extends over 12 amino acids. V shed 5 bases and J shed 0 bases, with 2 bases lying between them.

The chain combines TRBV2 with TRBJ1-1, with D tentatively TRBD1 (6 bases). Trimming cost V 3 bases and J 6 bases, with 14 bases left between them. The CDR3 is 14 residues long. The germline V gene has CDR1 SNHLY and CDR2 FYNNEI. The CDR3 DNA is TGTGCCAGCAGTGACAGGGGACACTCCCCTGAAGCTTTCTTT. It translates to CASSDRGHSPEAFF.

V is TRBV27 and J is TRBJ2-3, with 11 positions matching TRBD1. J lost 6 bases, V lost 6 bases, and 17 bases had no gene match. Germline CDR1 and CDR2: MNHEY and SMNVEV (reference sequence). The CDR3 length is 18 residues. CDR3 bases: TGTGCCAGCAGGCGACTTGGGACAGGGGGTTTGGGGAGGGATACGCAGTATTTT. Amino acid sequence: CASRRLGTGGLGRDTQYF.

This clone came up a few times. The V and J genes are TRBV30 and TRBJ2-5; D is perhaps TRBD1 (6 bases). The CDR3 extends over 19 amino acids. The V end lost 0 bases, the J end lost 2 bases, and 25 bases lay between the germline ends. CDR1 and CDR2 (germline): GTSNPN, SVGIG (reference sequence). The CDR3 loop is CAWSVYSFGEWTAQETQYF. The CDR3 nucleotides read TGTGCCTGGAGTGTATATAGCTTTGGCGAATGGACAGCACAAGAGACCCAGTACTTC.

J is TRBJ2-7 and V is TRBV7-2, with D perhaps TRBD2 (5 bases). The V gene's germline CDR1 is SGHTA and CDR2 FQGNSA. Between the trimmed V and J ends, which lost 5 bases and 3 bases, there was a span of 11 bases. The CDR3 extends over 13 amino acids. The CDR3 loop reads CASSRDYFYEQYF. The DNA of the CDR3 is TGTGCCAGCAGCCGTGACTATTTCTACGAGCAGTACTTC.

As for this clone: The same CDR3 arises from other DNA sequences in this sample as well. In DNA form, the CDR3 reads TGTGCCAGCAGCCACACCAGAAACTATGGCTACACCTTC. Residues: CASSHTRNYGYTF. The chain uses TRBV14 and TRBJ1-2; D unresolved. Trimming stripped 3 bases from V and 2 bases from J, with 7 bases between. The length of the CDR3 is 13 residues. Germline CDR1 and CDR2: SGHDN and FVKESK.